This T cell receptor beta chain came from a study of cytomegalovirus exposure and HLA in healthy donors. PCR involved 60 Vbeta and 13 Jbeta primers. Method: immunoSEQ multiplex PCR; TCRdb's copy keeps in-frame clones and lacks some. The data contain 75,000 to 100,000 clones, around 81% of them singletons. CDR1 and CDR2 from the germline V gene are SNHLY and FYNNEI. This CDR3 has 15 residues. Germline trimming cut 3 bases from V and 2 bases from J; bases unmatched to any gene: 7. V usage is TRBV2 and J usage is TRBJ2-7, with 7 bases identical to TRBD1. This receptor was taken from a man in his forties in good health and CMV-seropositive. Sample: PBMCs. CDR3 region: CASSEGYRGAYEQYF. The CDR3 DNA is TGTGCCAGCAGTGAGGGTTACAGGGGCGCCTACGAGCAGTACTTC.